This entry describes one T cell receptor beta chain. This record belongs to a study of blood T cell repertoires in COVID-19. As handled by the study authors: Amplification with reference gene primers provided the estimates of nucleated cell counts. This table comes from immunoSEQ multiplex PCR, and its TCRdb copy is limited to in-frame clones, with some not included. The V and J calls and the clone size are those of that table, but D and trimming were determined from the DNA. This sample has approximately 140,000 clones, with roughly 88% found just once. After removal of 4 bases from V and 6 bases from J, the junction contained 9 bases not matched to a gene. The germline V gene encodes CDR1 MNHEY and CDR2 SVGAGI. The CDR3 totals 15 residues.

The origin of this receptor is a man in his 70s with active COVID-19. Sample: peripheral blood. The chain links TRBV6-5 to TRBJ2-7; TRBD1 matches at 10 bases. This CDR3 is CASSSGGTGDREQYF. The CDR3 nucleotides read TGTGCCAGCAGTTCTGGCGGGACAGGGGACCGCGAGCAGTACTTC.